The rows below give T cell receptor beta chains drawn from one sample of a study of blood T cell repertoires in COVID-19. Profiled with immunoSEQ multiplex PCR; TCRdb holds only in-frame clones, not every one. The table includes approximately 290,000 clones, about 80% detected once. Sequencing input: peripheral blood. These receptors were collected from a person aged 70 to 85 with COVID-19, enrolled during active disease. Each CDR3 is given with its conserved first and last residue. The D gene is left open where the match is weak. The listing skips clone size in some rows; elsewhere it reads once, few, many or a size class.

d_call j_call clone_size v_call cdr3_aa cdr3_nt
TRBD2 TRBJ2-1 few TRBV5-6 CASSLVSGGAGYNEQFF TGTGCCAGCAGCTTGGTTAGCGGGGGGGCAGGGTACAATGAGCAGTTCTTC
- TRBJ1-5 - TRBV5-6 CASSFPPGCRGFGPQHF TGTGCCAGCAGCTTCCCACCCGGATGTAGGGGGTTTGGGCCCCAGCATTTT
TRBD1 TRBJ1-5 - TRBV28 CASSFPISGGVRGNQPQHF TGTGCCAGCAGTTTCCCGATTTCAGGGGGCGTTCGCGGCAATCAGCCCCAGCATTTT
- TRBJ1-3 - TRBV9 CASSPSRAGNTIYF TGTGCCAGCAGCCCTAGCCGGGCTGGAAACACCATATATTTT
- TRBJ2-3 - TRBV7-2 CASSLATGWVDTQYF TGTGCCAGCAGCTTAGCGACGGGGTGGGTAGATACGCAGTATTTT
TRBD1 TRBJ1-5 once TRBV19 CASNLGRDRGHQPQHF TGTGCCAGTAACCTCGGGAGGGACAGGGGCCATCAGCCCCAGCATTTT
- TRBJ2-7 - TRBV27 CASRLQGHMTYEQYF TGTGCCAGCAGGCTCCAGGGACACATGACCTACGAGCAGTACTTC
TRBD1 TRBJ2-1 - TRBV14 CASSQNPGQGANEQFF TGTGCCAGCAGCCAAAACCCGGGACAGGGGGCCAATGAGCAGTTCTTC
- TRBJ2-3 - TRBV18 CASSALLEITDTQYF TGTGCCAGCTCAGCGCTTCTCGAGATTACAGATACGCAGTATTTT
- TRBJ1-4 once TRBV2 CASSPGLNEKLFF TGTGCCAGCAGCCCAGGACTTAATGAAAAACTGTTTTTT
- TRBJ2-3 few TRBV6-1 CASSEWGDHGSDTQYF TGTGCCAGCAGTGAATGGGGAGACCATGGGTCAGATACGCAGTATTTT
TRBD2 TRBJ2-7 once TRBV11-2 CASSSRGGEQYF TGTGCCAGCAGCTCCCGGGGGGGTGAGCAGTACTTC
- TRBJ1-4 - TRBV9 CASSAGNRVGEKLFF TGTGCCAGCAGCGCCGGTAACAGGGTTGGTGAAAAACTGTTTTTT
TRBD1 TRBJ1-5 - TRBV27 CASSLTGGFQPQHF TGTGCCAGCAGTTTGACAGGGGGGTTTCAGCCCCAGCATTTT
- TRBJ2-7 few TRBV10-1 CASTNYEQYF TGCGCCAGCACTAACTACGAGCAGTACTTC
TRBD2 TRBJ2-5 - TRBV5-8 CASTRTWSGGAAETQYF TGTGCCAGCACAAGAACCTGGAGCGGGGGGGCCGCAGAGACCCAGTACTTC
- TRBJ1-1 - TRBV28 CASSLSVGQAFF TGTGCCAGCAGTTTAAGTGTGGGGCAAGCTTTCTTT
- TRBJ2-7 once TRBV3-1/TRBV3-2 CASSQEITREQYF TGTGCCAGCAGCCAAGAAATAACGCGCGAGCAGTACTTC
- TRBJ2-2 - TRBV7-3 CASSLQGPHTGELFF TGTGCCAGCAGCCTACAGGGTCCCCACACCGGGGAGCTGTTTTTT
- TRBJ2-5 once TRBV18 CASSPAGPQYF TGTGCCAGCTCACCGGCGGGGCCCCAGTACTTC
TRBD1 TRBJ2-1 - TRBV6-4 CASSDSKRWDRGLLRAYNEQFF TGTGCCAGCAGTGACTCGAAAAGATGGGACAGGGGTCTCCTAAGGGCCTACAATGAGCAGTTCTTC
TRBD1 TRBJ1-1 - TRBV5-4 CASRSTGGKAEAFF TGTGCCAGCAGGTCTACAGGGGGTAAGGCTGAAGCTTTCTTT
- TRBJ1-5 - TRBV20-1 CSASRRRGPWEPQHF TGCAGTGCTAGTCGGAGGCGCGGACCCTGGGAGCCCCAGCATTTT